The clone carrying this T cell receptor beta chain is medium-sized in the sample. The V gene lost 3 bases and the J gene lost 5 bases, with 13 bases spanning the gap. This CDR3 is 14 amino acids long. The germline V gene encodes CDR1 MGHDK and CDR2 SYGVNS. This specimen comes from a study of cytomegalovirus exposure and HLA in healthy donors. In the PCR, 60 Vbeta and 13 Jbeta primers were used. The protocol was immunoSEQ multiplex PCR, while the TCRdb copy is restricted to in-frame clones and leaves out a portion. The sample holds 190,000 or so clones; 80% are singletons and the top ten take about 0.63%.

This chain uses TRBV25-1 with TRBJ1-1, with a possible D match to TRBD1 (6 bases). Sequenced: PBMCs. This TCR came from a boy aged 5-17 years in good health and CMV-seronegative. DNA of the CDR3: TGTGCCAGCAGTGATGGGCTGCAGGGGACTGAAGCTTTCTTT. This gives the protein CASSDGLQGTEAFF. The full variable domain, in which reference TRBV25-1 and TRBJ1-1 provide the parts outside the CDR3, is EADIYQTPRYLVIGTGKKITLECSQTMGHDKMYWYQQDPGMELHLIHYSYGVNSTEKGDLSSESTVSRIRTEHFPLTLESARPSHTSQYLCASSDGLQGTEAFFGQGTRLTVV.